The 23 T cell receptor beta chains in this list originate from one sample, sequenced in a study of shared clonotypes between healthy human individuals. Clones were read by immunoSEQ multiplex PCR, and TCRdb kept only the in-frame ones, dropping some. The sample lists about 1.4 million clones, around 97% occurring once. Input material: naive CD4+ T cells sorted from blood. Subset of the sample: CD45RA+ positively selected. These receptors were obtained from a man aged 25-45 years in good health.

V gene TRBV9 combines with J gene TRBJ2-2, with 9 positions matching TRBD2. With V trimmed by 0 bases and J by 2 bases, 8 bases remained unmatched. This CDR3 region has 18 residues. Germline V gene lookup returns CDR1 SGDLS and CDR2 YYNGEE. CDR3 bases: TGTGCCAGCAGCGTAGATAGCGGGAGTACACTAAACACCGGGGAGCTGTTTTTT. Protein: CASSVDSGSTLNTGELFF.

This rearrangement joins TRBV6-5 to TRBJ1-4, with no clear D. In germline, CDR1 is MNHEY, CDR2 SVGAGI. The CDR3 spans 14 residues. Deletions cut 8 bases from V and 0 bases from J, with 10 bases between. Here the CDR3 DNA reads TGTGCCAGCGGACTGACACCAACTAATGAAAAACTGTTTTTT. Protein: CASGLTPTNEKLFF.

The V gene is TRBV7-9, the J gene TRBJ2-2, with 7 bases matching TRBD1. Germline lookup yields CDR1 SEHNR and CDR2 FQNEAQ (reference sequence). There are 13 residues in the CDR3. With V trimmed by 5 bases and J by 6 bases, 3 bases remained unmatched. This CDR3 is CASSPQGPGELFF. The CDR3 region has the DNA TGTGCCAGCAGCCCACAGGGGCCCGGGGAGCTGTTTTTT. The full variable domain, in which reference TRBV7-9 and TRBJ2-2 provide the parts outside the CDR3, is DTGVSQNPRHKITKRGQNVTFRCDPISEHNRLYWYRQTLGQGPEFLTYFQNEAQLEKSRLLSDRFSAERPKGSFSTLEIQRTEQGDSAMYLCASSPQGPGELFFGEGSRLTVL.

This clone appeared once. The chain uses TRBV6-1 and TRBJ2-1, with 8 bases fitting TRBD1. In germline, CDR1 is MNHNS, CDR2 SASEGT. The CDR3 runs 12 residues. The junction had 7 bases not matched to a gene; V was cut back by 4 bases and J by 14 bases. The CDR3 nucleotides are TGTGCCAGCAGTGGACTGACAGGGGAGGAGTTCTTC. Translated: CASSGLTGEEFF.

The V and J genes are TRBV2 and TRBJ2-1; D is ambiguous. The germline CDR1 and CDR2 sequences are SNHLY and FYNNEI. The CDR3 runs 10 residues. V gave up 6 bases and J gave up 8 bases, with 5 bases separating them. In nucleotides, the CDR3 is TGTGCCAGCAGAGTCTATGAGCAGTTCTTC. The encoded protein is CASRVYEQFF. The variable domain in full, completed from reference TRBV2 and TRBJ2-1, reads EPEVTQTPSHQVTQMGQEVILRCVPISNHLYFYWYRQILGQKVEFLVSFYNNEISEKSEIFDDQFSVERPDGSNFTLKIRSTKLEDSAMYFCASRVYEQFFGPGTRLTVL.

The chain joins TRBV28 to TRBJ2-2; possible D gene TRBD1, 6 bases. CDR3 length: 14 residues. Germline CDR1 and CDR2: MDHEN and SYDVKM. V shed 2 bases and J shed 4 bases, with 8 bases lying between them. The CDR3, as DNA: TGTGCCAGCAGTTTAGGGGGCCCCACCGGGGAGCTGTTTTTT. This translates into CASSLGGPTGELFF. Complete variable domain (other parts from reference TRBV28 and TRBJ2-2): DVKVTQSSRYLVKRTGEKVFLECVQDMDHENMFWYRQDPGLGLRLIYFSYDVKMKEKGDIPEGYSVSREKKERFSLILESASTNQTSMYLCASSLGGPTGELFFGEGSRLTVL.

The chain couples TRBV11-2 to TRBJ2-1; TRBD2 aligns across 8 bases. V was clipped by 2 bases and J by 7 bases; unmatched bases: 10. The CDR3 has 16 residues. Looked up from germline, CDR1 is SGHAT and CDR2 is FQNNGV. CDR3 nucleotide sequence: TGTGCCAGCAGCTTATTTTCAAGCGGGAGTGATAATGAGCAGTTCTTC. Protein: CASSLFSSGSDNEQFF.

This chain connects TRBV19 to TRBJ2-3, with D uncertain. Deletions cut 1 base from V and 3 bases from J, with 17 bases between. The CDR3 extends over 17 amino acids. CDR1 and CDR2 (germline): LNHDA, SQIVND (reference sequence). This CDR3 is CASSIAQTRSRTDTQYF. CDR3 bases: TGTGCCAGTAGTATAGCCCAGACGAGGAGCCGGACAGATACGCAGTATTTT.

V usage is TRBV7-2 and J usage is TRBJ2-1; 8 bases fit TRBD1. The CDR3 length is 16 residues. Germline V gives CDR1 SGHTA, CDR2 FQGNSA. V was clipped by 4 bases and J by 3 bases; unmatched bases: 8. CDR3: CASSSEKDRVYNEQFF. DNA for the CDR3: TGTGCCAGCAGCTCCGAAAAGGACAGGGTCTACAATGAGCAGTTCTTC.

The chain carries TRBV5-8 and TRBJ1-1; D is unclear. CDR1 SGHTS and CDR2 YDEGEE come from the germline V gene. V lost 0 bases to trimming and J lost 2 bases, with 11 bases between them. The CDR3 loop spans 15 amino acids. The CDR3 reads CASSLGYSLNTEAFF. The CDR3, as DNA: TGTGCCAGCAGCTTGGGGTACTCACTAAACACTGAAGCTTTCTTT.

CDR3 DNA: TGCGCCAGCAGCCAAGATCTGATCGCGGTGGGGACCAGGGATGAAGAGACCCAGTACTTC. Translating it yields CASSQDLIAVGTRDEETQYF. The rearrangement links TRBV4-1 to TRBJ2-5; D may be TRBD1 or TRBD2 (5 bases each). Trimming left V 0 bases short and J 3 bases short, with 26 bases between. Germline CDR1 MGHRA, CDR2 YSYEKL. The CDR3 runs to 20 residues.

The chain joins TRBV2 to TRBJ2-1; 16 bases are shared with TRBD2. This CDR3 contains 18 residues. Germline CDR1 SNHLY, CDR2 FYNNEI. The J segment lost 1 base and the V segment lost 3 bases, leaving 3 bases of the junction unmatched. The CDR3 nucleotides read TGTGCCAGCAGTGATGGGACTAGCGGGAGGGGATCCTACAATGAGCAGTTCTTC. It translates to CASSDGTSGRGSYNEQFF.

V and J are TRBV7-3 and TRBJ2-7, with D unclear. This CDR3 spans 12 amino acids. Germline V gene data show CDR1 as SGHTA and CDR2 as FQGTGA. Between the trimmed V and J ends, which lost 1 base and 3 bases, there was a span of 4 bases. CDR3 DNA sequence: TGTGCCAGCAGCTTAATGTTCTACGAGCAGTACTTC. It translates to CASSLMFYEQYF.

The V call is TRBV18, the J call TRBJ2-3, with a possible D match to TRBD1 (7 bases). The CDR3 contains 15 residues. Germline CDR1 and CDR2: KGHSH and LQKENI. V dropped 3 bases and J dropped 1 base, with 11 bases sitting between them. This CDR3 reads CASSPARGGTDTQYF. CDR3 sequence (DNA): TGTGCCAGCTCACCCGCCAGGGGGGGCACAGATACGCAGTATTTT. Variable domain in full (rest from reference TRBV18 and TRBJ2-3): NAGVMQNPRHLVRRRGQEARLRCSPMKGHSHVYWYRQLPEEGLKFMVYLQKENIIDESGMPKERFSAEFPKEGPSILRIQQVVRGDSAAYFCASSPARGGTDTQYFGPGTRLTVL.

Details on this clone: The sample has other DNA sequences that encode this CDR3 too. V is TRBV7-6 and J is TRBJ2-2; perhaps TRBD1 as D (6 bases). V lost 0 bases, J lost 1 base, and 6 bases lay in between. Germline V gives CDR1 SGHVS, CDR2 FNYEAQ. The CDR3 length is 15 residues. In nucleotides, the CDR3 is TGTGCCAGCAGCTTAGCACAGGGGAACACCGGGGAGCTGTTTTTT. It codes for CASSLAQGNTGELFF.

This chain joins TRBV7-9 and TRBJ1-6, with D possibly TRBD1 on 5 matching bases. V was cut by 5 bases and J by 7 bases, with 18 bases left in between. The CDR3 totals 16 residues. CDR1 and CDR2 from the germline V gene are SEHNR and FQNEAQ (reference sequence). The CDR3 DNA reads TGTGCCAGCAGCCTAACCAATCCGGGACCAAATTCACCCCTCCACTTT. Translating it yields CASSLTNPGPNSPLHF.

The gene calls are TRBV6-6 and TRBJ2-1; D possibly corresponds to TRBD1 (7 bases). Germline lookup yields CDR1 MNHNY and CDR2 SVGAGI (reference sequence). The CDR3 loop spans 15 amino acids. Trimming cost V 6 bases and J 5 bases, with 17 bases left between them. Written as DNA, the CDR3 is TGTGCCAGCAGAAGGACGGACAGGAGGGACAATGAGCAGTTCTTC. Its protein product is CASRRTDRRDNEQFF.

The chain uses TRBV21-1 and TRBJ2-7; TRBD1, the table's D call, lacks a check against the DNA. TRBV21-1 is given as a pseudogene. The CDR3 has 15 residues. The CDR3 here is CASRTPTGGSGEQYF. The CDR3 bases are TGTGCCAGCAGAACTCCGACAGGTGGCTCGGGGGAGCAGTACTTC.

V is TRBV11-2 and J is TRBJ2-5, with a tentative D call TRBD1 (5 bases). V was shortened by 1 base and J by 11 bases, with 11 bases between the two germline ends. The CDR3 sequence is 12 residues long. From germline, CDR1 is SGHAT and CDR2 FQNNGV. This CDR3 reads CASSLVPTAQYF. In nucleotides, the CDR3 is TGTGCCAGCAGCTTAGTGCCGACAGCTCAGTACTTC.

The table lists this clone with a count of one. The chain has TRBV18 and TRBJ2-7; possibly TRBD2 for D (5 bases). Germline values: CDR1 KGHSH, CDR2 LQKENI. The V end was cut by 2 bases, the J end by 3 bases, with 11 bases between. This CDR3 comprises 14 residues. The DNA of the CDR3 is TGTGCCAGCTCACCAGTTACTAGTGGCTACGAGCAGTACTTC. Its protein is CASSPVTSGYEQYF.

The chain is built from TRBV30 and TRBJ1-5; 11 bases are shared with TRBD1. CDR3 size: 15 residues. V trimming: 7 bases; J trimming: 0 bases; junction bases outside the gene matches: 5. Germline V lookup: CDR1 GTSNPN, CDR2 SVGIG (reference sequence). CDR3: CASGTGGLSNQPQHF. The DNA of the CDR3 is TGTGCCTCCGGGACAGGGGGTCTTAGCAATCAGCCCCAGCATTTT.

This sequence joins TRBV11-3 and TRBJ2-7; D remains unclear. The CDR3 consists of 14 residues. Germline V gene sequence: CDR1 SGHNT, CDR2 YENEEA. The V end lost 4 bases, the J end lost 1 base, and 11 bases lay between the germline ends. The CDR3 is CASSSLGQSYEQYF. CDR3 DNA sequence: TGTGCCAGCAGCTCGCTAGGGCAATCCTACGAGCAGTACTTC.

A word on this clone: Other DNA sequences in this specimen translate into the identical CDR3. V usage is TRBV5-1 and J usage is TRBJ1-5, with 7 nucleotides matching TRBD1. The CDR3 extends over 14 amino acids. J gave up 7 bases and V 0 bases, and 4 bases lay outside the gene matches. CDR1 and CDR2 (germline): SGHRS, YFSETQ. The DNA for the CDR3 is TGCGCCAGCAGCTTGGGCGCAGGGGGGCAGCCCCAGCATTTT. This codes for CASSLGAGGQPQHF.